The 18 T cell receptor beta chains presented below share a single source sample, sequenced in a study of Graves' ophthalmopathy and Graves' hyperthyroidism (dated by TCRdb to 2016 to 2019). Sequencing was carried out with an Illumina HiSeq 2000. For repertoire sequencing, TCR beta CDR3 regions were amplified from RNA transcripts. A first-round RT-PCR used HTBI primers with the Qiagen OneStep RT-PCR kit, followed by a second-round multiplex PCR, size selection and purification. In-frame beta chains were kept once TCRdb had trimmed the public reads at Q25 with fastp and called clones with MiXCR. Identical CDR3 proteins give one entry, which carries the most common genes and DNA. Across this sample there are around 470,000 distinct CDR3 sequences, with around 14% seen only once. More than 8.5% of the sample belongs to the ten largest clones. Sequenced input: blood. The receptor set was obtained from a woman in her twenties or thirties with Graves' ophthalmopathy. Donor details come from another sample of the same person, matched by shared clones.

Points on this clonotype: A read error is possible here, since a much larger clone lies one base away. The gene calls are TRBV30 and TRBJ2-7; maybe TRBD1 (5 bases). This CDR3 is built from 10 residues. With 6 bases removed from V and 7 bases from J, the gap between germline ends came to 10 bases. The germline V gene has CDR1 GTSNPN and CDR2 SVGIG (reference sequence). CDR3 protein: CACQGKEQYV. The DNA of the CDR3 is TGTGCCTGCCAGGGAAAGGAGCAGTACGTC.

This clonotype was detected many times. The chain employs TRBV2 and TRBJ1-1; no reliable D call. Germline CDR1 is SNHLY and CDR2 is FYNNEI. V gave up 4 bases and J gave up 1 base, with 10 bases separating them. This CDR3 has 14 residues. CDR3 amino acids: CASSVERPNTEAFF. CDR3 sequence (DNA): TGTGCCAGCAGTGTAGAACGGCCGAACACTGAAGCTTTCTTT.

This clonotype was detected many times. The rearrangement links TRBV5-1 to TRBJ1-1, with unresolved D. This CDR3 is 15 amino acids long. Germline CDR1 SGHRS, CDR2 YFSETQ. V lost 0 bases and J lost 3, with 12 bases in between. The CDR3 DNA reads as TGCGCCAGCAGCTTGGGCGGGATTCGGGACACTGAAGCTTTCTTT. This sequence encodes CASSLGGIRDTEAFF.

This clonotype was counted many times. The CDR3, as DNA: TGTGCCAGCAGTGCTCTCGAGGGCACTGAAGCTTTCTTT. This translates into CASSALEGTEAFF. V and J are TRBV12-3 or TRBV12-4 and TRBJ1-1, with D hard to call. V lost 5 bases and J lost 4, with 11 bases in between. The CDR3 extends over 13 amino acids.

In its sample, this clonotype was seen a few times. This chain connects TRBV11-3 to TRBJ1-2; perhaps TRBD1 as D (6 bases). V lost 5 bases to trimming and J lost 4 bases, with 17 bases between them. Germline V CDR1 and CDR2: SGHNT, YENEEA. The CDR3 contains 15 residues. The CDR3 DNA reads as TGTGCCAGCAGCCCAGTCAATCCGGGGGCCTATGGCTACACCTTC. The encoded protein is CASSPVNPGAYGYTF. The full variable domain, in which reference TRBV11-3 and TRBJ1-2 provide the parts outside the CDR3, is EAGVVQSPRYKIIEKKQPVAFWCNPISGHNTLYWYLQNLGQGPELLIRYENEEAVDDSQLPKDRFSAERLKGVDSTLKIQPAELGDSAVYLCASSPVNPGAYGYTFGSGTRLTVV.

This clonotype was counted many times. V and J are TRBV19 and TRBJ2-5; perhaps TRBD1 as D (6 bases). Germline values: CDR1 LNHDA, CDR2 SQIVND (reference sequence). V lost 3 bases to trimming and J lost 5 bases, with 13 bases between them. This CDR3 region has 14 residues. The CDR3: CASSISRGWETQYF. The CDR3 DNA sequence: TGTGCCAGTAGTATCAGCAGGGGATGGGAGACCCAGTACTTC. The variable domain in full, with the rest retrieved from reference TRBV19 and TRBJ2-5, is DGGITQSPKYLFRKEGQNVTLSCEQNLNHDAMYWYRQDPGQGLRLIYYSQIVNDFQKGDIAEGYSVSREKKESFPLTVTSAQKNPTAFYLCASSISRGWETQYFGPGTRLLVL.

The chain uses TRBV6-9 and TRBJ2-7, with TRBD2 as a possible D gene (7 bases). V was cut by 5 bases and J by 4 bases, with 21 bases left in between. Germline V gene lookup returns CDR1 MNHGY and CDR2 SVAAGI. The CDR3 length is 16 residues. The DNA of the CDR3 is TGTGCCAGCAGTCCGCCCACGGGCGGGGGCATGTACGAGCAGTACTTC. It encodes CASSPPTGGGMYEQYF.

In its sample, this clonotype was seen many times. This chain links TRBV30 with TRBJ2-4; D not certain. The CDR3 runs 13 residues. Between the trimmed V and J ends, which lost 4 bases and 0 bases, there was a span of 7 bases. Per the germline V gene, CDR1 is GTSNPN and CDR2 is SVGIG (reference sequence). The CDR3 sequence is CAWTALAKNIQYF. DNA of the CDR3: TGTGCCTGGACGGCGTTAGCCAAAAACATTCAGTACTTC. Filled out from reference TRBV30 and TRBJ2-4, the complete variable domain reads SQTIHQWPATLVQPVGSPLSLECTVEGTSNPNLYWYRQAAGRGLQLLFYSVGIGQISSEVPQNLSASRPQDRQFILSSKKLLLSDSGFYLCAWTALAKNIQYFGAGTRLSVL.

This clonotype was observed at least ten times. One end of the junction is discordant with germline, which a read error may explain. This chain connects TRBV11-2 to TRBJ2-7, with D perhaps matching TRBD1 or TRBD2 (5 bases each). CDR3 length equals 12 residues. The germline gives CDR1 SGHAT, CDR2 FQNNGV. CDR3 loop: CASSPGTGNLSF. DNA for the CDR3: TGTGCCAGCAGCCCTGGGACCGGCAACCTGAGCTTC.

This clonotype was detected many times. This rearrangement joins TRBV6-1 to TRBJ1-2; tentatively, D is TRBD1 (6 bases). This CDR3 comprises 16 residues. Trimming removed 6 bases at V and 2 bases at J, with 19 bases between. Germline-derived CDR1 and CDR2 are MNHNS and SASEGT. The CDR3 DNA reads as TGTGCCAGCAGGCGCCTCCCTCGGGGGCCCAACTATGGCTACACCTTC. Its protein is CASRRLPRGPNYGYTF.

This clonotype was observed at least ten times. V and J are TRBV6-5 and TRBJ2-7, with 8 bases that match TRBD2. The CDR3 has 17 residues. The J segment lost 4 bases and the V segment lost 0 bases, leaving 11 bases of the junction unmatched. The germline gives CDR1 MNHEY, CDR2 SVGAGI. CDR3 amino acids: CASSYSGGRRSRYEQYF. Written as DNA, the CDR3 is TGTGCCAGCAGTTACTCTGGCGGGAGGCGATCCCGATACGAGCAGTACTTC.

The sample holds many counts of this clonotype. The chain uses TRBV12-3 or TRBV12-4 and TRBJ1-6, with D possibly being TRBD1 (6 bases). Trimming took 2 bases from V and 7 from J, leaving 12 bases between them. The length of the CDR3 is 15 residues. The CDR3 here is CASSLTGRKNSPLHF. In DNA form, the CDR3 reads TGTGCCAGCAGTTTAACAGGGCGCAAAAATTCACCCCTCCACTTT.

This clonotype was detected many times. The rearrangement joins TRBV10-3 to TRBJ1-1, with TRBD1 as a possible D gene (5 bases). This CDR3 has 13 residues. V was trimmed by 11 bases and J by 7 bases, leaving 20 bases between them. Looked up from germline, CDR1 is ENHRY and CDR2 is SYGVKD. The DNA of the CDR3 is TGTGCCTCCCGGGGGGGGGACGGGGTTGAAGCTTTCTTT. It yields the protein CASRGGDGVEAFF.

This clonotype was seen more than once but under ten times. The rearrangement links TRBV30 to TRBJ1-2; possibly TRBD1 for D (5 bases). Germline CDR1 reads GTSNPN; CDR2 reads SVGIG (reference sequence). Trimming removed 4 bases from V and 4 bases from J, with 16 bases in between. The CDR3 runs to 14 residues. CDR3 sequence: CAWTHQPGGYGYTF. DNA for the CDR3: TGTGCCTGGACCCATCAGCCGGGGGGCTATGGCTACACCTTC.

Ten or more counts support this clonotype. This clone may be a read error of a much larger clone one base away. The V and J genes are TRBV24-1 and TRBJ1-1, with no clear D. The CDR3 extends over 11 amino acids. CDR1 KGHDR and CDR2 SFDVKD come from the germline V gene. Trimming removed 6 bases from V and 7 bases from J, with 8 bases in between. The CDR3 DNA reads as TGTGCCACCAGTATTGGTGGTGAAGCTTTCTTT. This translates into CATSIGGEAFF.

This clonotype was detected ten times or more. The chain couples TRBV20-1 to TRBJ1-6; tentatively, D is TRBD1 (5 bases). V was shortened by 4 bases and J by 7 bases, with 11 bases between the two germline ends. The CDR3 has 13 residues. Germline assignment: CDR1 DFQATT and CDR2 SNEGSKA (reference sequence). CDR3 nucleotide sequence: TGCAGTGCTACAGGGCGTATGAATTCACCCCTCCACTTT. Its translation: CSATGRMNSPLHF.

This clonotype was counted many times. V is TRBV20-1 and J is TRBJ2-7; TRBD2 matches 10 bases. This CDR3 has 14 amino acids. The ends lost 5 bases at V and 4 bases at J; junction bases unmatched: 8. Germline CDR1 is DFQATT and CDR2 is SNEGSKA (reference sequence). The CDR3 sequence: CSAASGRSHYEQYF. CDR3 DNA sequence: TGCAGTGCTGCTAGCGGGAGAAGCCATTACGAGCAGTACTTC.

This clonotype has just a few counts. The chain is built from TRBV27 and TRBJ2-5; 13 bases align to TRBD2. The length of the CDR3 is 17 residues. CDR1 is MNHEY, CDR2 SMNVEV, per germline (reference sequence). The trim removed 4 bases at V and 0 bases at J, leaving 5 bases unmatched. The CDR3 DNA sequence: TGTGCCAGCAGTTCCGGACTAGCGGGAGTTTACCAAGAGACCCAGTACTTC. Protein: CASSSGLAGVYQETQYF.